One and the same sample provided the 5 T cell receptor beta chains below, sequenced in a study of PD-1 blockade in classical Hodgkin lymphoma. Some clones are missing from TCRdb's copy, which holds only in-frame ones; the method was immunoSEQ multiplex PCR. The sample yields 45,000 to 60,000 clones, 70% to 80% seen once. Specified time point: cycle 4 day 1 (C4D1), after around six weeks of nivolumab. Relapse was seen in all patients after autologous stem cell transplantation, and brentuximab vedotin exposure was variable. The sample consisted of peripheral blood mononuclear cells (PBMCs), taken before the fourth cycle of nivolumab. Receptors were obtained from a human donor with classical Hodgkin lymphoma.

The chain couples TRBV5-4 to TRBJ2-1; 11 bases are a match to TRBD2. The germline CDR1 and CDR2 sequences are SGHNT and YYREEE (reference sequence). The CDR3 covers 14 residues. V was clipped by 1 base and J by 10 bases; unmatched bases: 4. In nucleotides, the CDR3 is TGTGCCAGCAGCTTGACTAGCGGGAGTCAGGAGCAGTTCTTC. Amino acids: CASSLTSGSQEQFF.

The genes are TRBV11-2 and TRBJ2-2, with TRBD2 matching 15 bases. With V trimmed by 4 bases and J by 4 bases, 7 bases remained unmatched. Germline V gene lookup returns CDR1 SGHAT and CDR2 FQNNGV. This CDR3 has 18 amino acids. This CDR3 is CASSSGLAGGPVTGELFF. CDR3 DNA sequence: TGTGCCAGCAGCTCCGGACTAGCGGGGGGGCCGGTCACCGGGGAGCTGTTTTTT.

The chain has TRBV21-1 and TRBJ1-1. TRBV21-1 is a pseudogene locus. CDR3 length: 16 residues. The CDR3 nucleotides are TGTGCCAGCAGCACCTGCCGTTCTGGACGGCGTGGGGAAGCTTTCTTT. This encodes CASSTCRSGRRGEAFF.

The chain has TRBV6-1 and TRBJ1-5; D may be TRBD1 (5 bases). Trimming left V 8 bases short and J 6 bases short, with 11 bases between. This CDR3 comprises 12 residues. Germline assignment: CDR1 MNHNS and CDR2 SASEGT. The CDR3 DNA reads TGTGCCAGCGATGTCGGGGGTCAGCCCCAGCATTTT. Translating it yields CASDVGGQPQHF.

The CDR3, as DNA: TGCGCCAGCAGCGTTCACAGGGAAAACACTGAAGCTTTCTTT. Its protein is CASSVHRENTEAFF. The V gene is TRBV5-1, the J gene TRBJ1-1; tentative D call: TRBD1 (6 bases). This CDR3 is built from 14 residues. Germline lookup yields CDR1 SGHRS and CDR2 YFSETQ. Trimming stripped 4 bases from V and 2 bases from J, with 12 bases between.